This TCR beta chain emerged from a study of OX40 agonist ivuxolimab in advanced cancers. Study overall: Patients were treated with ivuxolimab, an agonistic anti-OX40 (CD134) antibody. Three individuals attained partial responses, comprising one hepatocellular carcinoma case and two cutaneous melanoma cases. Study-level findings and limits: On average, a greater number of expanded clones characterised CD8+ T cells relative to CD4+. Compared with others, partial responders at 0.1-3.0 mg/kg displayed clonal expansion among the lowest.

A word on this clone: What it binds is not known.

This table comes from immunoSEQ multiplex PCR, and its TCRdb copy is limited to in-frame clones, with some not included. This sample has 100,000 or so clones, with roughly four fifths found just once. The CDR3 totals 13 residues. V shed 4 bases, J shed 9 bases, and the junction held 6 bases outside the gene matches. Germline lookup yields CDR1 KGHSH and CDR2 LQKENI. The specimen was CD4+ or CD8+ T cells sorted from blood, collected in a trial of the OX40 agonist ivuxolimab. This chain links TRBV18 with TRBJ1-5; 7 positions agree with TRBD1. The TCR originated in an adult with an advanced solid tumor such as melanoma, head and neck, liver or kidney cancer. CDR3 sequence (DNA): TGTGCCAGCTCACGAGAAAGGGGGCCGCCCCAGCATTTT. It is translated as CASSRERGPPQHF.